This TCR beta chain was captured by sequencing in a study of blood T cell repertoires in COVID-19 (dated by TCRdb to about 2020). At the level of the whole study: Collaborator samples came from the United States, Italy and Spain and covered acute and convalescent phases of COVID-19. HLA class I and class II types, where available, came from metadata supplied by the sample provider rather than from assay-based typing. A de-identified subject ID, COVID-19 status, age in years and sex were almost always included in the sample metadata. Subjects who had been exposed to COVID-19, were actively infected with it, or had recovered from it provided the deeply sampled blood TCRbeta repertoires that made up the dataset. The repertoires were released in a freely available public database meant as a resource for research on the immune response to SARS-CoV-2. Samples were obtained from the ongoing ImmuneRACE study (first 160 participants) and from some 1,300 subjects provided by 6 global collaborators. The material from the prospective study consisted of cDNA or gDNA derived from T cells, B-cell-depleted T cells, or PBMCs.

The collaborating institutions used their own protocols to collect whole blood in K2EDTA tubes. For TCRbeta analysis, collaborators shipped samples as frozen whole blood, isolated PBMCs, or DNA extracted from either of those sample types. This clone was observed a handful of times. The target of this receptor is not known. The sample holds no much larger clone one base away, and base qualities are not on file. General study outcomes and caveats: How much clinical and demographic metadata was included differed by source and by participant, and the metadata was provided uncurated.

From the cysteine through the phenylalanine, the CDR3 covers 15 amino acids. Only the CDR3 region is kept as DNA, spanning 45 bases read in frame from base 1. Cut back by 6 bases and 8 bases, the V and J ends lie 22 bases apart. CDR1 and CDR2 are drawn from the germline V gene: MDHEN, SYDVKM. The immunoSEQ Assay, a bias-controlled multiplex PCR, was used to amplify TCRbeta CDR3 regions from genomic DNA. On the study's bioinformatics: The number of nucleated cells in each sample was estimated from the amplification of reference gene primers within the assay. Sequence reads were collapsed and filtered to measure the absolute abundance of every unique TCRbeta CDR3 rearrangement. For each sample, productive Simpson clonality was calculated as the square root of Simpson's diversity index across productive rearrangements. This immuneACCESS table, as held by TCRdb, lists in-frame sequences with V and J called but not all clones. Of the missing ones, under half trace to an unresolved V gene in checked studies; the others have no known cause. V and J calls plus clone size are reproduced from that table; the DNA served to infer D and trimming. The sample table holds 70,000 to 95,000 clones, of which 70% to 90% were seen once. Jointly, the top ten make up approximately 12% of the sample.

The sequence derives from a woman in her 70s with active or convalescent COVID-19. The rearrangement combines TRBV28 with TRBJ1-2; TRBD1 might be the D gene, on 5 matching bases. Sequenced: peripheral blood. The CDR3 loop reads CASSLGGIRVKGYTF. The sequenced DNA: TGTGCCAGCAGCCTGGGGGGGATAAGGGTGAAAGGCTACACCTTC.